This passage covers 11 T cell receptor beta chains from one sample sequenced in a study of T-cell reconstitution after alpha-beta-depleted transplantation in children. Molecular barcoding with unique molecular identifiers was used for the TCRbeta library. TCRdb re-called the PCR reads with MiXCR, one entry per CDR3 protein. Found here are 44,000 or so distinct CDR3 sequences, about 9.3% of them singletons; the top ten hold approximately 27%. The material was PBMCs, mostly from graft donor cells, obtained 60 days after TCRalphabeta/CD19-depleted stem cell transplant. The receptors stem from a male patient between 2 and 15 years old who had a stem cell transplant for chronic granulomatous disease, so the T cells may come from the graft donor.

This clonotype was seen more than once but under ten times. The chain combines TRBV20-1 with TRBJ2-7, with D tentatively TRBD2 (6 bases). V was pared by 1 base and J by 4 bases, with 8 bases between. Germline CDR1 DFQATT, CDR2 SNEGSKA (reference sequence). CDR3 length equals 12 residues. CDR3 DNA sequence: TGCAGTGCTAGAGTCCGGGGGTACGAGCAGTACTTC. This codes for CSARVRGYEQYF.

The chain is built from TRBV18 and TRBJ1-2; tentative D call: TRBD1 (5 bases). V dropped 1 base and J dropped 4 bases, with 19 bases sitting between them. There are 17 residues in the CDR3. Germline-derived CDR1 and CDR2 are KGHSH and LQKENI. CDR3 amino acids: CASSPRLLGDPLYGYTF. DNA for the CDR3: TGTGCCAGCTCACCACGTTTGTTGGGGGATCCCCTCTATGGCTACACCTTC.

Regarding this clonotype: One base away lies a much larger clone, so this may be a sequencing read error. This chain connects TRBV5-6 to TRBJ1-6; unclear D gene. The CDR3 has 15 amino acids. Germline lookup yields CDR1 SGHDT and CDR2 YYEEEE. The CDR3 sequence: CASSLFYSYNLPLHF. The DNA of the CDR3 is TGTGCCAGCAGCTTGTTCTACTCCTATAATTTACCCCTCCACTTT.

This clonotype was counted ten times or more. The V call is TRBV7-2, the J call TRBJ2-7; D ambiguous. CDR1 and CDR2 (germline): SGHTA, FQGNSA. The germline V and J ends were trimmed by 1 base and 4 bases, with 5 bases remaining between them. The CDR3 extends over 12 amino acids. The CDR3 DNA follows: TGTGCCAGCAGCTTAGTAGGGTACGAGCAGTACTTC. As protein: CASSLVGYEQYF.

The chain is built from TRBV6-2 or TRBV6-3 and TRBJ2-7; possibly TRBD2 for D (6 bases). The germline CDR1 and CDR2 sequences are MNHEY and SVGEGT. Trimming removed 6 bases at V and 7 bases at J, with 22 bases between. CDR3 length: 15 amino acids. The CDR3 loop reads CASRGGRLEAGEQYF. The CDR3 DNA sequence: TGTGCCAGCAGGGGTGGACGTCTGGAGGCGGGGGAGCAGTACTTC.

This clonotype was counted only a few times. The chain employs TRBV19 and TRBJ2-3; 7 nucleotides align to TRBD2. Germline V gives CDR1 LNHDA, CDR2 SQIVND (reference sequence). Unmatched junction bases numbered 11, after V lost 4 bases and J lost 7 bases. The CDR3 extends over 15 amino acids. CDR3 nucleotides: TGTGCCAGTAGTACCCGGGACTACTTGCCTTATACGCAGTATTTT. As protein: CASSTRDYLPYTQYF.

This clonotype was counted once. This clone may be a read error of a much larger clone one base away. The J gene is TRBJ1-1, the V gene TRBV5-4; D possibly corresponds to TRBD1 (5 bases). The V and J ends lost 0 bases and 2 bases respectively, with 11 bases between them. This CDR3 comprises 15 residues. CDR1 is SGHNT and CDR2 is YYREEE in the germline V gene (reference sequence). In nucleotides, the CDR3 is TGTGCCAGCAGCTTGGGGACAAGGGGCAACACTGAAGCTTTCTTT. Translated: CASSLGTRGNTEAFF.

This clonotype was observed a handful of times. The chain recombines TRBV4-3 with TRBJ1-2, with no clear D. CDR1 and CDR2 from the germline V gene are LGHNA and YSLEER. The CDR3 length is 15 residues. Trimming took 2 bases from V and 0 from J, leaving 10 bases between them. The DNA for the CDR3 is TGCGCCAGCAGCCAAATGGCTACCGCTAACTATGGCTACACCTTC. Amino acid sequence: CASSQMATANYGYTF.

This clonotype was observed many times. The rearrangement uses TRBV7-6 and TRBJ1-1; D is perhaps TRBD1 (5 bases). Trimming removed 5 bases at V and 3 bases at J, with 13 bases between. The CDR3 length is 14 residues. Germline V gene lookup returns CDR1 SGHVS and CDR2 FNYEAQ. The CDR3: CASSRPGGDTEAFF. DNA for the CDR3: TGTGCCAGCAGCAGACCTGGGGGTGACACTGAAGCTTTCTTT.

This clonotype was seen repeatedly, ten times or more. CDR3 protein: CASSPRGRSEAFF. CDR3 coding DNA: TGTGCCAGCAGCCCGAGGGGGCGCAGTGAAGCTTTCTTT. The rearrangement uses TRBV9 and TRBJ1-1, with 7 nucleotides matching TRBD1. The CDR3 is 13 amino acids. The germline V gene has CDR1 SGDLS and CDR2 YYNGEE. J lost 7 bases, V lost 4 bases, and 7 bases had no gene match.

V and J are TRBV20-1 and TRBJ1-4; a weak D match, TRBD1 (6 bases). This CDR3 region has 15 residues. Germline lookup yields CDR1 DFQATT and CDR2 SNEGSKA (reference sequence). The V gene lost 2 bases and the J gene lost 0 bases, with 10 bases spanning the gap. The CDR3: CSARQGPATNEKLFF. The CDR3 DNA reads as TGCAGTGCTAGACAGGGGCCTGCAACTAATGAAAAACTGTTTTTT.